The T cell receptor beta chain described here comes from a study of regulatory dendritic cells for organ transplantation. General study results and limits: Naive T cells showed high diversity, memory cells less, memory CD8+ least.

Produced via immunoSEQ multiplex PCR; TCRdb's table is partial and in-frame only. The sample holds under 40,000 clones, around nine tenths seen once. Germline CDR1 WSHSY, CDR2 SAAADI. Between the trimmed V and J ends, which lost 0 bases and 4 bases, there was a span of 4 bases. This CDR3 region has 12 residues. A remark on this clone: Its antigen is unidentified.

The sequencing sample was made of naive CD8+ T cells from blood. Subset meaning: CD45RA+ naive T cells. The chain is built from TRBV10-2 and TRBJ2-7; D gene unclear. The TCR originated in a human donor in good health. Here the CDR3 reads CASSESFYEQYF. CDR3 DNA: TGCGCCAGCAGTGAGTCGTTTTACGAGCAGTACTTC.